This passage covers 25 T cell receptor beta chains from one sample sequenced in a study of cytomegalovirus exposure and HLA in healthy donors. The PCR contained 60 Vbeta and 13 Jbeta primers. The assay was immunoSEQ multiplex PCR, and TCRdb's table has in-frame clones only and misses some. This listing includes about 170,000 clones. The sequencing input was PBMCs. Receptor source: a woman under 30 in good health and CMV-seropositive.

Details on this clone: Mismatch with germline at one junction end may stem from a read error. V and J are TRBV19 and TRBJ1-1; possible D gene TRBD1, 5 bases. The CDR3 loop spans 14 amino acids. CDR1 is LNHDA, CDR2 SQIVND, per germline (reference sequence). CDR3 DNA sequence: TGTGCCAGTAGTATTGGCAAGGGGAACACTGAAGCTTCCTTT. Translated: CASSIGKGNTEASF.

The genes are TRBV10-1 and TRBJ2-1; 7 nucleotides agree with TRBD1. The V gene end was trimmed by 3 bases and the J gene end by 9 bases; junction bases not matched to a gene: 14. The CDR3 covers 16 residues. Germline V CDR1 and CDR2: WNHNN, SYGVQD (reference sequence). The CDR3 here is CASSDLGTAAAGEQFF. The CDR3 bases are TGCGCCAGCAGTGACTTAGGGACAGCGGCTGCAGGTGAGCAGTTCTTC.

This chain joins TRBV19 and TRBJ2-5, with TRBD2 identical over 12 bases. There are 18 residues in the CDR3. CDR1 and CDR2 from the germline V gene are LNHDA and SQIVND (reference sequence). The ends lost 3 bases at V and 7 bases at J; junction bases unmatched: 15. The CDR3 DNA reads TGTGCCAGTAGTATCTCTGGCCTAGCGGGAGGGCCTCGGGGGACCCAGTACTTC. It translates to CASSISGLAGGPRGTQYF.

The chain couples TRBV11-2 to TRBJ1-2; D is ambiguous. Germline CDR1 reads SGHAT; CDR2 reads FQNNGV. V gave up 3 bases and J gave up 3 bases, with 8 bases separating them. The CDR3 length is 13 residues. This chain's CDR3 is CASSLWEDYGYTF. In nucleotides, the CDR3 is TGTGCCAGCAGCTTGTGGGAGGACTATGGCTACACCTTC.

The genes are TRBV5-1 and TRBJ1-2; the D is unclear. The CDR3 is 14 residues long. Trimming removed 0 bases at V and 6 bases at J, with 12 bases between. Germline V gives CDR1 SGHRS, CDR2 YFSETQ. Written as DNA, the CDR3 is TGCGCCAGCAGCTTGGGGGGAGTTATAAATGGCTACACCTTC. The encoded protein is CASSLGGVINGYTF.

J is TRBJ1-2 and V is TRBV7-9; unclear D gene. Germline V gene lookup returns CDR1 SEHNR and CDR2 FQNEAQ (reference sequence). The CDR3 consists of 14 residues. The V end lost 5 bases, the J end lost 7 bases, and 17 bases lay between the germline ends. The CDR3 loop reads CASSPTESGGGYTF. The CDR3, as DNA: TGTGCCAGCAGCCCCACCGAGAGTGGCGGTGGCTACACCTTC.

The chain is built from TRBV7-2 and TRBJ1-1; D ambiguous. CDR1 and CDR2 from the germline V gene are SGHTA and FQGNSA. V lost 6 bases and J 1 base, leaving 6 bases between the germline ends. This CDR3 region has 12 residues. CDR3 amino acids: CASRSQNTEAFF. For the CDR3, the DNA is TGTGCCAGCAGATCCCAGAACACTGAAGCTTTCTTT.

The CDR3 reads CASSSGLAGGQETQYF. The DNA of the CDR3 is TGTGCCAGCAGCTCCGGACTAGCGGGGGGGCAAGAGACCCAGTACTTC. The V call is TRBV5-6, the J call TRBJ2-5, with 15 nucleotides matching TRBD2. This CDR3 has 16 residues. V was pared by 3 bases and J by 2 bases, with 2 bases of the junction left unmatched. CDR1 is SGHDT, CDR2 YYEEEE, per germline.

The rearrangement joins TRBV7-2 to TRBJ2-3; 10 bases map to TRBD2. Germline V gene sequence: CDR1 SGHTA, CDR2 FQGNSA. V lost 5 bases and J lost 7; bases outside the gene matches: 9. There are 15 residues in the CDR3. The chain's CDR3 is CASSPRLAGTHTQYF. DNA for the CDR3: TGTGCCAGCAGCCCACGACTAGCGGGTACCCATACGCAGTATTTT.

The chain is built from TRBV7-2 and TRBJ2-1, with 9 bases identical to TRBD2. The germline V gene encodes CDR1 SGHTA and CDR2 FQGNSA. The CDR3 is 15 amino acids. Trimming took 1 base from V and 9 from J; bases not matched to a gene: 7. The CDR3 sequence: CASSLERRGGGEQFF. The CDR3 region has the DNA TGTGCCAGCAGCTTAGAACGGCGGGGGGGAGGTGAGCAGTTCTTC.

This chain links TRBV4-1 with TRBJ1-5, with D possibly being TRBD1 (5 bases). The CDR3 loop spans 15 amino acids. CDR1 and CDR2 from the germline V gene are MGHRA and YSYEKL. The V end was cut by 0 bases, the J end by 5 bases, with 11 bases between. Here the CDR3 DNA reads TGCGCCAGCAGCCAAGATTCCAGGGAAGATCAGCCCCAGCATTTT. This gives the protein CASSQDSREDQPQHF.

This chain uses TRBV30 with TRBJ1-4; TRBD1 aligns across 7 bases. Germline values: CDR1 GTSNPN, CDR2 SVGIG (reference sequence). The CDR3 loop spans 13 amino acids. J was trimmed by 8 bases and V by 3 bases; bases with no gene match: 6. The CDR3 loop is CAWSSRGAEKLFF. In DNA form, the CDR3 reads TGTGCCTGGAGCTCCAGGGGGGCCGAAAAACTGTTTTTT.

The J gene is TRBJ1-1, the V gene TRBV7-2; D possibly corresponds to TRBD1 (6 bases). The CDR3 covers 14 residues. The ends were cut back, 1 base at V and 6 bases at J, with 12 bases in the middle. Germline loops: CDR1 SGHTA, CDR2 FQGNSA. In DNA, the CDR3 is TGTGCCAGCAGCTTAGTCGGGGGGGCCGCTGAAGCTTTCTTT. This sequence encodes CASSLVGGAAEAFF. The full variable domain, with the rest looked up from reference TRBV7-2 and TRBJ1-1, is GAGVSQSPSNKVTEKGKDVELRCDPISGHTALYWYRQSLGQGLEFLIYFQGNSAPDKSGLPSDRFSAERTGGSVSTLTIQRTQQEDSAVYLCASSLVGGAAEAFFGQGTRLTVV.

The rearrangement joins TRBV11-2 to TRBJ2-1; TRBD2 aligns across 8 bases. The junction had 8 bases not matched to a gene; V was cut back by 5 bases and J by 2 bases. Germline V gives CDR1 SGHAT, CDR2 FQNNGV. CDR3 length: 16 amino acids. DNA for the CDR3: TGTGCCAGCAGCCCTCGCTGGACTAGCCCCTACAATGAGCAGTTCTTC. Translating gives CASSPRWTSPYNEQFF.

The CDR3 bases are TGCGCCAGCAGCTTTTCAGGGGGGAGCTACACCTTC. As protein: CASSFSGGSYTF. The chain links TRBV5-1 to TRBJ1-2, with 7 bases identical to TRBD1. From germline, CDR1 is SGHRS and CDR2 YFSETQ. V was pared by 2 bases and J by 9 bases, with 4 bases of the junction left unmatched. The CDR3 length is 12 residues.

This rearrangement joins TRBV5-4 to TRBJ1-2; 7 bases match TRBD1. The CDR3 loop spans 13 amino acids. CDR1 and CDR2 from the germline V gene are SGHNT and YYREEE (reference sequence). Trimming took 0 bases from V and 8 from J; bases not matched to a gene: 4. CDR3 region: CASSLAGGRGYTF. The CDR3, as DNA: TGTGCCAGCAGCTTGGCAGGGGGGAGGGGCTACACCTTC.

The chain carries TRBV5-1 and TRBJ2-3; 9 bases agree with TRBD2. There are 14 residues in the CDR3. Germline V gene lookup returns CDR1 SGHRS and CDR2 YFSETQ. Losses at the gene ends were 6 bases for V and 2 bases for J; bases not matched to a gene: 4. The CDR3 DNA reads as TGCGCCAGCACCTTAGCGGGGGACACAGATACGCAGTATTTT. Encoded protein: CASTLAGDTDTQYF.

The gene calls are TRBV7-2 and TRBJ2-3, with TRBD1 as a possible D gene (6 bases). CDR1 and CDR2 from the germline V gene are SGHTA and FQGNSA. The CDR3 has 15 residues. Trimming left V 2 bases short and J 6 bases short, with 15 bases between. CDR3 sequence reads: CASSLYRESADTQYF. The CDR3 DNA follows: TGTGCCAGCAGCTTATACAGGGAGTCGGCGGATACGCAGTATTTT.

The V and J genes are TRBV19 and TRBJ1-4, with D uncertain. The CDR3 covers 13 residues. Germline V gene sequence: CDR1 LNHDA, CDR2 SQIVND (reference sequence). Trimming left V 7 bases short and J 8 bases short, with 14 bases between. CDR3 DNA: TGTGCCAGTAAGGAGGGAGGGAGCGAAAAACTGTTTTTT. The encoded protein is CASKEGGSEKLFF. The whole variable domain, filled in from reference TRBV19 and TRBJ1-4, reads DGGITQSPKYLFRKEGQNVTLSCEQNLNHDAMYWYRQDPGQGLRLIYYSQIVNDFQKGDIAEGYSVSREKKESFPLTVTSAQKNPTAFYLCASKEGGSEKLFFGSGTQLSVL.

Regarding this clone: Other DNA sequences of this sample code for an identical CDR3. The chain is built from TRBV7-9 and TRBJ2-3; 7 bases are shared with TRBD1. The CDR3 runs to 15 residues. Trimming at V came to 0 bases and at J to 0 bases, leaving 0 bases not matched to a gene. Germline V gene data show CDR1 as SEHNR and CDR2 as FQNEAQ (reference sequence). For the CDR3, the DNA is TGTGCCAGCAGCTTAGCGGGACAGAGCACAGATACGCAGTATTTT. Its protein is CASSLAGQSTDTQYF.

CDR3 loop: CASSATGGRETQYF. As DNA, the CDR3 is TGTGCCAGCAGTGCGACGGGGGGGCGAGAGACCCAGTACTTC. The chain employs TRBV6-5 and TRBJ2-5; 8 bases agree with TRBD2. Trimming cost V 5 bases and J 4 bases; bases outside gene matches: 6. Germline assignment: CDR1 MNHEY and CDR2 SVGAGI. The CDR3 consists of 14 residues.

The chain combines TRBV13 with TRBJ2-7; maybe TRBD2 (5 bases). Germline values: CDR1 PRHDT, CDR2 FYEKMQ (reference sequence). The CDR3 has 11 residues. V was trimmed by 4 bases and J by 8 bases, leaving 9 bases between them. The CDR3, as DNA: TGTGCCAGCAGCTCGTCCGGGAAGCAGTACTTC. This translates into CASSSSGKQYF.

The chain employs TRBV7-2 and TRBJ1-5; the D is unclear. This CDR3 region has 11 residues. The germline V gene has CDR1 SGHTA and CDR2 FQGNSA. V was clipped by 4 bases and J by 5 bases, with 3 bases between them. The CDR3 DNA sequence: TGTGCCAGCAGCTCTGATCAGCCCCAGCATTTT. Its protein is CASSSDQPQHF.

The rearrangement links TRBV6-5 to TRBJ1-5; D gene ambiguous. Trimming removed 8 bases from V and 6 bases from J, with 5 bases in between. Germline V gene lookup returns CDR1 MNHEY and CDR2 SVGAGI. The CDR3 runs 10 residues. The CDR3 reads CASGAQPQHF. The CDR3, as DNA: TGTGCCAGCGGAGCTCAGCCCCAGCATTTT.

The genes are TRBV9 and TRBJ2-7; TRBD2 aligns across 7 bases. The V segment lost 2 bases and the J segment 2 bases; nucleotides outside the gene matches: 4. The CDR3 runs 14 residues. Per germline, CDR1 SGDLS and CDR2 YYNGEE. The CDR3 loop reads CASSVSSGPYEQYF. The CDR3 coding sequence is TGTGCCAGCAGCGTCTCTAGCGGTCCCTACGAGCAGTACTTC.